This entry lists 30 T cell receptor beta chains sequenced from one sample in a study of T cell repertoires in ileal Crohn's disease. The time point here: neoterminal ileum biopsy at postoperative endoscopy, about 6 months after surgery. Here immunoSEQ multiplex PCR was the method, and the copy in TCRdb shows in-frame clones only, minus some. This table holds about 12,000 clones, approximately 78% found once. The specimen sequenced was ileal tissue. Receptors were obtained from an adult with Crohn's disease.

In this sample, this clone turned up once. The CDR3 region has the DNA TGTGCCTGGAGACCGACAGGGGGAGGAGGCTACACCTTC. Translation gives CAWRPTGGGGYTF. This chain uses TRBV30 with TRBJ1-2; 9 bases fit TRBD1. The CDR3 totals 13 residues. Germline V CDR1 and CDR2: GTSNPN, SVGIG (reference sequence). V lost 3 bases, J lost 8 bases, and 7 bases stayed unmatched.

DNA of the CDR3: TGCGCCAGCAGCTTCCAAGCGGGGAGCTCCTACGAGCAGTACTTC. Translating it yields CASSFQAGSSYEQYF. The V and J genes are TRBV5-1 and TRBJ2-7; TRBD2 agrees at 7 bases. The germline CDR1 and CDR2 sequences are SGHRS and YFSETQ. The CDR3 is made up of 15 amino acids. V shed 2 bases and J 0 bases; nucleotides not matched to a gene: 5.

This rearrangement joins TRBV11-2 to TRBJ2-1, with 8 bases aligning to TRBD2. The CDR3 spans 15 residues. V was clipped by 2 bases and J by 4 bases; unmatched bases: 4. CDR1 SGHAT and CDR2 FQNNGV come from the germline V gene. The CDR3 region is CASSLFSGAYNEQFF. The DNA of the CDR3 is TGTGCCAGCAGCTTATTTAGCGGGGCATACAATGAGCAGTTCTTC.

This clone was observed a single time. This rearrangement joins TRBV6-5 to TRBJ2-7; 8 bases fit TRBD1. Unmatched junction bases numbered 11, after V lost 4 bases and J lost 3 bases. In germline, CDR1 is MNHEY, CDR2 SVGAGI. The CDR3 is 16 residues long. The CDR3 DNA is TGTGCCAGCAGTTTCGGACAGGGAGGAGGTGTCTACGAGCAGTACTTC. Amino acids: CASSFGQGGGVYEQYF.

The gene calls are TRBV5-4 and TRBJ2-2, with 7 bases matching TRBD2. In germline, CDR1 is SGHNT, CDR2 YYREEE (reference sequence). This CDR3 region has 16 residues. Trimming cost V 2 bases and J 2 bases; bases outside gene matches: 6. The chain's CDR3 is CASSLFGGSNTGELFF. CDR3 DNA sequence: TGTGCCAGCAGCTTATTCGGGGGGAGTAACACCGGGGAGCTGTTTTTT.

The rearrangement links TRBV6-6 to TRBJ2-7; TRBD1 is a possible D gene (6 bases). V lost 0 bases and J lost 0, with 9 bases in between. CDR3 size: 15 residues. In germline, CDR1 is MNHNY, CDR2 SVGAGI (reference sequence). The CDR3 nucleotides are TGTGCCAGCAGTTACTCGAGACAGGCCTCCTACGAGCAGTACTTC. As protein: CASSYSRQASYEQYF.

The CDR3 nucleotides are TGTGCCAGCAGCCCGGGTGGTGACGTTGGCTACACCTTC. Translation gives CASSPGGDVGYTF. The chain recombines TRBV7-6 with TRBJ1-2; D is unresolved. Germline V lookup: CDR1 SGHVS, CDR2 FNYEAQ. The CDR3 consists of 13 residues. V was cut by 5 bases and J by 7 bases, with 14 bases left in between.

The chain carries TRBV9 and TRBJ2-3; TRBD2 aligns across 9 bases. The CDR3 loop spans 16 amino acids. Per the germline V gene, CDR1 is SGDLS and CDR2 is YYNGEE. J was trimmed by 5 bases and V by 0 bases; bases with no gene match: 7. The CDR3 coding sequence is TGTGCCAGCAGCGTAGACGGCGGGAGGGCAATAGATACGCAGTATTTT. It encodes CASSVDGGRAIDTQYF.

The genes are TRBV18 and TRBJ1-5; TRBD1 aligns across 7 bases. The junction had 3 bases not matched to a gene; V was cut back by 4 bases and J by 0 bases. Germline V lookup: CDR1 KGHSH, CDR2 LQKENI. The CDR3 length is 15 residues. In DNA, the CDR3 is TGTGCCAGCTCACTCGGACAGGATAGCAATCAGCCCCAGCATTTT. Protein product: CASSLGQDSNQPQHF.

The CDR3 coding sequence is TGTGCCACCAGCAGAGTTTCTCAGTTGTACCAAGAGACCCAGTACTTC. Translation gives CATSRVSQLYQETQYF. The rearrangement joins TRBV15 to TRBJ2-5; D gene ambiguous. Germline CDR1 and CDR2: LNHNV and YYDKDF (reference sequence). This CDR3 is built from 16 residues. V was pared by 1 base and J by 0 bases, with 12 bases between.

CDR3 DNA: TGTGCCAGCGCCCCGGGACTAGCGGGCCGGAGGGGAGATACGCAGTATTTT. Protein sequence: CASAPGLAGRRGDTQYF. The V and J genes are TRBV2 and TRBJ2-3, with 12 bases identical to TRBD2. The V gene end was trimmed by 8 bases and the J gene end by 5 bases; junction bases not matched to a gene: 14. The CDR3 loop spans 17 amino acids. Germline V lookup: CDR1 SNHLY, CDR2 FYNNEI.

The chain combines TRBV7-8 with TRBJ1-1; D remains unclear. Germline V gene data show CDR1 as SGHVS and CDR2 as FQNEAQ. The CDR3 consists of 13 residues. With 4 bases removed from V and 1 base from J, the gap between germline ends came to 7 bases. The CDR3 coding sequence is TGTGCCAGCAGCTCGAGTAGGAACACTGAAGCTTTCTTT. This encodes CASSSSRNTEAFF.

The V gene is TRBV10-3, the J gene TRBJ2-1, with TRBD2 matching over 10 bases. Unmatched junction bases numbered 9, after V lost 3 bases and J lost 7 bases. The CDR3 totals 16 residues. CDR1 is ENHRY, CDR2 SYGVKD, per germline. The CDR3 coding sequence is TGTGCCATCAGTGACTTTCTAGCGGGGGCGGGGAATGAGCAGTTCTTC. Translating it yields CAISDFLAGAGNEQFF.

The V and J genes are TRBV2 and TRBJ1-2, with D perhaps matching TRBD1 (5 bases). The ends were cut back, 4 bases at V and 2 bases at J, with 8 bases in the middle. CDR3 length equals 13 residues. CDR1 and CDR2 from the germline V gene are SNHLY and FYNNEI. The CDR3 loop reads CASSGQQNYGYTF. CDR3 bases: TGTGCCAGCAGTGGACAGCAAAACTATGGCTACACCTTC.

V usage is TRBV5-1 and J usage is TRBJ2-2; 8 bases match TRBD2. Germline V gene sequence: CDR1 SGHRS, CDR2 YFSETQ. Trimming at V came to 2 bases and at J to 1 base, leaving 4 bases not matched to a gene. The CDR3 has 16 residues. The CDR3 loop reads CASSFNGRGNTGELFF. Here the CDR3 DNA reads TGCGCCAGCAGCTTTAACGGGAGGGGGAACACCGGGGAGCTGTTTTTT.

The V and J genes are TRBV30 and TRBJ2-1; a weak D match, TRBD2 (5 bases). The V gene lost 2 bases and the J gene lost 9 bases, with 11 bases spanning the gap. Germline lookup yields CDR1 GTSNPN and CDR2 SVGIG (reference sequence). This CDR3 has 12 amino acids. The CDR3 spells CAWSITRSEQFF. The CDR3 coding sequence is TGTGCCTGGAGTATCACTAGAAGTGAGCAGTTCTTC.

The rearrangement links TRBV2 to TRBJ2-5; weak D call: TRBD2 (6 bases). CDR1 SNHLY and CDR2 FYNNEI come from the germline V gene. The CDR3 runs to 13 residues. Trimming pared 7 bases from V and 5 bases from J, leaving 14 bases between. CDR3 amino acids: CASTPSRGETQYF. The CDR3 coding sequence is TGTGCCAGCACTCCATCTCGGGGGGAGACCCAGTACTTC.

The V gene is TRBV10-3, the J gene TRBJ2-5; D is possibly TRBD2 (5 bases). Trimming stripped 6 bases from V and 3 bases from J, with 11 bases between. CDR3 length equals 13 residues. Looked up from germline, CDR1 is ENHRY and CDR2 is SYGVKD. CDR3 nucleotide sequence: TGTGCCATCAGACGGTACGGGGAAGAGACCCAGTACTTC. Residues: CAIRRYGEETQYF.

The chain links TRBV6-5 to TRBJ1-5, with D hard to call. Germline CDR1 is MNHEY and CDR2 is SVGAGI. The CDR3 loop spans 13 amino acids. Trimming pared 5 bases from V and 6 bases from J, leaving 11 bases between. The CDR3 here is CASSLDMGQPQHF. The CDR3 DNA is TGTGCCAGCAGTCTTGACATGGGTCAGCCCCAGCATTTT.

The gene calls are TRBV5-6 and TRBJ2-2, with 10 bases matching TRBD1. The V gene's germline CDR1 is SGHDT and CDR2 YYEEEE. V was clipped by 1 base and J by 6 bases; unmatched bases: 3. CDR3 length: 15 residues. This chain's CDR3 is CASSLPGQGPGELFF. In DNA, the CDR3 is TGTGCCAGCAGCTTGCCGGGACAGGGGCCCGGGGAGCTGTTTTTT. The complete variable domain, with remaining parts taken from reference TRBV5-6 and TRBJ2-2, reads DAGVTQSPTHLIKTRGQQVTLRCSPKSGHDTVSWYQQALGQGPQFIFQYYEEEERQRGNFPDRFSGHQFPNYSSELNVNALLLGDSALYLCASSLPGQGPGELFFGEGSRLTVL.

The genes are TRBV27 and TRBJ2-1; possibly TRBD2 for D (5 bases). CDR3 length equals 12 residues. Trimming left V 5 bases short and J 10 bases short, with 12 bases between. CDR1 is MNHEY, CDR2 SMNVEV, per germline (reference sequence). The CDR3 DNA reads as TGTGCCAGCAGTACGATTTGGAGGGAGCAGTTCTTC. Amino acids: CASSTIWREQFF.

The rearrangement joins TRBV5-1 to TRBJ1-1; possible D gene TRBD1, 6 bases. Germline values: CDR1 SGHRS, CDR2 YFSETQ. Trimming took off 0 bases at V and 5 bases at J, with 11 bases between the two ends. This CDR3 contains 14 residues. CDR3 DNA: TGCGCCAGCAGCTTGGCAGGGGTTAGGACTGAAGCTTTCTTT. Its protein product is CASSLAGVRTEAFF.

The chain is built from TRBV6-5 and TRBJ2-5, with 15 bases identical to TRBD2. The CDR3 extends over 16 amino acids. J lost 5 bases, V lost 2 bases, and 3 bases had no gene match. CDR1 is MNHEY, CDR2 SVGAGI, per germline. The DNA of the CDR3 is TGTGCCAGCAGTTACACCGGGACTAGCGGGGGGGAGACCCAGTACTTC. This sequence encodes CASSYTGTSGGETQYF.

The V call is TRBV5-6, the J call TRBJ2-7, with D maybe TRBD2 (6 bases). Germline lookup yields CDR1 SGHDT and CDR2 YYEEEE. This CDR3 contains 14 residues. V lost 0 bases to trimming and J lost 3 bases, with 10 bases between them. The CDR3 bases are TGTGCCAGCAGCTTGGGTGGAGGGATCTACGAGCAGTACTTC. Translating gives CASSLGGGIYEQYF.

Note on this clone: The sample has other DNA sequences that encode this CDR3 too. V usage is TRBV11-2 and J usage is TRBJ1-1; D possibly corresponds to TRBD1 (5 bases). Per germline, CDR1 SGHAT and CDR2 FQNNGV. Deletions cut 2 bases from V and 1 base from J, with 5 bases between. The CDR3 runs 13 residues. In DNA, the CDR3 is TGTGCCAGCAGCTTAACAGGGAACACTGAAGCTTTCTTT. Protein product: CASSLTGNTEAFF.

V usage is TRBV27 and J usage is TRBJ2-7, with 9 bases lining up with TRBD1. The CDR3 has 13 residues. The V and J ends lost 6 bases and 4 bases, in that order; junction bases with no gene match: 4. The V gene's germline CDR1 is MNHEY and CDR2 SMNVEV (reference sequence). DNA of the CDR3: TGTGCCAGCAGCCCGGGACAGGGATACGAGCAGTACTTC. Residues: CASSPGQGYEQYF.

This rearrangement joins TRBV18 to TRBJ2-7, with TRBD1 matching over 8 bases. Germline V lookup: CDR1 KGHSH, CDR2 LQKENI. The ends lost 8 bases at V and 1 base at J; junction bases unmatched: 1. This CDR3 comprises 12 residues. CDR3 coding DNA: TGTGCCAGCGACAGGGGTTCCTACGAGCAGTACTTC. It specifies CASDRGSYEQYF.

J is TRBJ1-1 and V is TRBV2; D not certain. V was cut by 3 bases and J by 6 bases, with 8 bases left in between. Germline V gives CDR1 SNHLY, CDR2 FYNNEI. This CDR3 contains 12 residues. The CDR3, as DNA: TGTGCCAGCAGTGACCAGCGGCCTGAAGCTTTCTTT. Translated, it gives CASSDQRPEAFF.

This chain uses TRBV4-2 with TRBJ2-7; a weak D match, TRBD2 (5 bases). Trimming shortened V by 1 base and J by 0 bases, and 10 bases separated the two germline ends. CDR1 LGHNA and CDR2 YNFKEQ come from the germline V gene. This CDR3 region has 15 residues. The CDR3 coding sequence is TGTGCCAGCAGCCAAGTAACGGGATCCTCCTACGAGCAGTACTTC. Encoded protein: CASSQVTGSSYEQYF.

J is TRBJ1-5 and V is TRBV2; 9 bases line up with TRBD1. Germline V gene data show CDR1 as SNHLY and CDR2 as FYNNEI. This CDR3 is 14 amino acids long. The V segment lost 10 bases and the J segment 4 bases; nucleotides outside the gene matches: 8. CDR3 in amino acids: CATGTDRGNQPQHF. The DNA for the CDR3 is TGTGCCACCGGAACCGACAGGGGGAATCAGCCCCAGCATTTT.